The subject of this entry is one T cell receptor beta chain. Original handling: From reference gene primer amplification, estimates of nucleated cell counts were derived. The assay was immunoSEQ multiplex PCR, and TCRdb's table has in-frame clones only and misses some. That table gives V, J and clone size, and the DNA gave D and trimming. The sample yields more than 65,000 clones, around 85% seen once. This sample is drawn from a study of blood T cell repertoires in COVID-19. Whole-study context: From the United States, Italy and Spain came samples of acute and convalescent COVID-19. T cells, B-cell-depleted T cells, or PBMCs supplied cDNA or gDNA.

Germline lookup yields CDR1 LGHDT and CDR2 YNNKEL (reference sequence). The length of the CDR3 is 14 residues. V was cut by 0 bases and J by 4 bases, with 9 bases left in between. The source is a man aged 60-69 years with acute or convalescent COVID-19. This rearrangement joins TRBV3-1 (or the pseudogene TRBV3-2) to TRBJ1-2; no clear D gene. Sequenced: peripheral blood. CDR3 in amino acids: CASSQDQNLYGYTF. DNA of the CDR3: TGTGCCAGCAGCCAAGACCAGAACCTCTATGGCTACACCTTC.